This TCR beta chain was obtained from a study of vaccination effects on CD4 cells after COVID-19. Study-wide background: Cultures of a few million PBMC per well contained around 11 IU/ml IL-2 plus 10 ug/ml peptides.

This clone was counted between two and nine times. The antigen is not known. In germline, CDR1 is MNHEY, CDR2 SVGAGI. There are 13 residues in the CDR3. Trimming took off 7 bases at V and 3 bases at J, with 12 bases between the two ends. Using immunoSEQ multiplex PCR, the repertoire was profiled, and TCRdb retains in-frame clones only, with some absent. The table lists 60,000 to 80,000 clones, just under 75% of them singletons. Subsequent to a culture period of around eleven days, CD4+ T cells were isolated. The vaccine given was either BNT162b2 or mRNA-1273, in two doses. Half the medium was replaced with IL-2 medium on days 3 and 7.

This chain connects TRBV6-5 to TRBJ1-2, with D unclear. The sample here was CD4+ T cells from PBMCs cultured without peptide, taken after COVID-19 vaccination. This clonotype was sampled from a human donor who received a COVID-19 vaccine. The CDR3 DNA reads TGTGCCAGCACCATGAGGTGGGACTATGGCTACACCTTC. Translating it yields CASTMRWDYGYTF.